The rows below give T cell receptor beta chains drawn from one sample of a study of post-analysis software for immune sequencing data. MiXCR, run by TCRdb on the PCR reads, gives a single entry per CDR3 protein. The data hold more than 450,000 distinct CDR3 sequences, with around 36% observed a single time. The sample comprised blood. These receptors were obtained from a girl aged 2-17 years with multiple sclerosis. The CDR3 runs from the conserved cysteine through the conserved F or W. D genes are given only for firm matches. Part of the rows lack a size; the others show once, few, many or a class for expanded clones.

j_gene,v_gene,abundance,d_gene,CDR3aa,CDR3nt
TRBJ2-3,TRBV28,.,TRBD1,CASGIPPPGQLSGTDTQYF,TGTGCCAGCGGTATCCCGCCTCCGGGACAGCTATCTGGCACAGATACGCAGTATTTT
TRBJ1-2,TRBV6-1,.,.,CASSEKTARNYGYTF,TGTGCCAGCAGTGAAAAGACAGCGCGAAACTATGGCTACACCTTC
TRBJ2-7,TRBV7-2,.,TRBD2,CASSLFGDYSYEQYF,TGTGCCAGCAGCTTATTTGGGGACTACTCCTACGAGCAGTACTTC
TRBJ1-2,TRBV25-1,few,.,CASSEYGGARGYTF,TGTGCCAGCAGTGAATATGGGGGGGCTCGTGGCTACACCTTC
TRBJ2-7,TRBV27,.,TRBD1,CASSHRGTGRVGEQYF,TGTGCCAGCAGTCATCGAGGGACAGGGAGGGTAGGCGAGCAGTACTTC
TRBJ2-7,TRBV12-3/TRBV12-4,many,.,CASGFSGAGSSYEQYF,TGTGCCAGCGGGTTCTCCGGGGCAGGGTCCTCCTACGAGCAGTACTTC
TRBJ2-3,TRBV7-7,medium-sized,TRBD1,CASSPTTTGSDTQYF,TGTGCTAGCAGCCCCACCACGACAGGGTCAGATACGCAGTATTTT
TRBJ2-3,TRBV5-1,.,.,CASSLMGDDTQYF,TGCGCCAGCAGCTTGATGGGGGATGATACGCAGTATTTT
TRBJ2-7,TRBV20-1,few,TRBD1,CSAPGQGTSEQYF,TGCAGTGCGCCGGGACAGGGAACCAGCGAGCAGTACTTC
TRBJ1-2,TRBV25-1,.,.,CASSEGGAATYGYTF,TGTGCCAGCAGTGAAGGAGGGGCGGCCACCTATGGCTACACCTTC
TRBJ2-5,TRBV2,few,.,CASNRGQREQYF,TGTGCCAGCAACCGGGGTCAAAGAGAGCAGTACTTC
TRBJ1-1,TRBV20-1,few,.,CSARNPGTPNTEAFF,TGCAGTGCTAGGAATCCCGGGACACCGAACACTGAAGCTTTCTTT
TRBJ2-1,TRBV5-1,.,.,CASSFGPYNEQFF,TGCGCCAGCAGCTTCGGACCGTACAATGAGCAGTTCTTC
TRBJ1-5,TRBV4-1,.,.,CASSHPTGSSNQPQHF,TGCGCCAGCAGCCACCCTACAGGGAGTAGCAATCAGCCCCAGCATTTT
TRBJ2-7,TRBV6-1,.,.,CASSEDLTYEQYF,TGTGCCAGCAGTGAGGATCTTACCTACGAGCAGTACTTC
TRBJ2-4,TRBV4-1,many,TRBD1,CASRPVGQGAAKNIQYF,TGCGCCAGCAGGCCCGTCGGACAGGGGGCCGCCAAAAACATTCAGTACTTC
TRBJ1-2,TRBV7-9,.,TRBD1,CASSPQDRARGANYGYTF,TGTGCCAGCAGCCCCCAGGACAGGGCAAGGGGCGCAAACTATGGCTACACCTTC
TRBJ2-5,TRBV5-6,.,.,CAGSPRGGISETQYF,TGTGCCGGCAGCCCCCGAGGGGGGATCTCAGAGACCCAGTACTTC
TRBJ2-6,TRBV7-8,.,.,CASSLVGVHPSGANVLTF,TGTGCCAGCAGCTTAGTCGGGGTACACCCCTCTGGGGCCAACGTCCTGACTTTC
TRBJ2-7,TRBV5-1,.,TRBD2,CASSLDPGTRHYEQYF,TGCGCCAGCAGCCTAGATCCCGGGACTAGACACTACGAGCAGTACTTC
TRBJ1-2,TRBV5-1,.,.,CASSLAYYPGRQNGYTF,TGCGCCAGCAGCTTGGCGTATTATCCGGGACGGCAAAATGGCTACACCTTC
TRBJ2-1,TRBV5-1,.,.,CASSQDYGSYNEQIF,TGCGCCAGCAGCCAGGACTATGGCTCCTACAATGAGCAGATCTTC
TRBJ1-2,TRBV12-3/TRBV12-4,few,.,CASSLRISQGGYTF,TGTGCCAGCAGTTTGCGAATTTCTCAGGGCGGCTACACCTTC
TRBJ2-2,TRBV29-1,few,.,CSAQRTRPTGELFF,TGCAGCGCCCAAAGGACCCGGCCCACCGGGGAGCTGTTTTTT
TRBJ2-5,TRBV4-1,few,TRBD2,CASSQEGLARETQYF,TGCGCCAGCAGCCAAGAGGGACTAGCAAGGGAGACCCAGTACTTC
TRBJ1-6,TRBV12-3/TRBV12-4,few,.,CASKYKSSSYNSPLHF,TGTGCCAGCAAATACAAAAGTAGCTCCTATAATTCACCCCTCCACTTT
TRBJ2-2,TRBV5-1,.,TRBD2,CASSLVPSGGIAGELFF,TGCGCCAGCAGCTTGGTTCCATCGGGGGGTATCGCCGGGGAGCTGTTTTTT
TRBJ1-2,TRBV6-5,few,TRBD1,CASRGQTRHYGYTF,TGTGCCAGCAGGGGACAGACCAGGCACTATGGCTACACCTTC
TRBJ2-1,TRBV2,few,.,CASSAASNPYNEQFF,TGTGCCAGCAGTGCGGCCTCAAACCCCTACAATGAGCAGTTCTTC
TRBJ2-5,TRBV6-5,.,.,CASSYSRGPGWDQYF,TGTGCCAGCAGTTACTCGAGAGGACCCGGGTGGGACCAGTACTTC
TRBJ2-5,TRBV12-3/TRBV12-4,few,TRBD2,CASSPPGLPETQYF,TGTGCCAGCAGTCCCCCGGGACTACCAGAGACCCAGTACTTC
TRBJ2-1,TRBV5-1,few,TRBD2,CASSRLAGTGADEQFF,TGCGCCAGCAGCCGCTTAGCGGGGACGGGGGCGGATGAGCAGTTCTTC
TRBJ1-4,TRBV2,.,.,CASSAAPANEKLFF,TGTGCCAGCAGTGCAGCACCCGCGAATGAAAAACTGTTTTTT
TRBJ1-5,TRBV20-1,many,.,CSARDRRNSNQPQHF,TGCAGTGCTAGAGATCGGCGGAATAGCAATCAGCCCCAGCATTTT